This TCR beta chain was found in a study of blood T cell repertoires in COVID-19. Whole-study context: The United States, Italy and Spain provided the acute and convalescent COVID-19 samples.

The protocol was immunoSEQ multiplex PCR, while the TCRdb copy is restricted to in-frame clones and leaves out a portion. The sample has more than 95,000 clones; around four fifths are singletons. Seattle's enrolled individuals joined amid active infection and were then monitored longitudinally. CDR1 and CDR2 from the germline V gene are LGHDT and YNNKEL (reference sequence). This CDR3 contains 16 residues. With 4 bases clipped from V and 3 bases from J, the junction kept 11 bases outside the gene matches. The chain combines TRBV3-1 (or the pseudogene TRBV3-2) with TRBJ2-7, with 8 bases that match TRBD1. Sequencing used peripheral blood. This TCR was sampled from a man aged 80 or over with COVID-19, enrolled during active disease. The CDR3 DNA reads TGTGCCAGCAGCCCCGGTCCTACAGGGGGGTTCTACGAGCAGTACTTC. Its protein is CASSPGPTGGFYEQYF.